Given below is one T cell receptor (beta chain) in context. The sample comes from a study of blood T cell repertoires in COVID-19. Study context: The United States, Italy and Spain supplied acute and convalescent COVID-19 samples.

Sequenced by immunoSEQ multiplex PCR; TCRdb stores in-frame clones only, minus some. The data contain about 80,000 clones, 60% to 80% of them seen just once; the ten biggest clones take up around a sixth. Trimming removed 5 bases from V and 6 bases from J, with 24 bases in between. The CDR3 sequence is 16 residues long. Germline V CDR1 and CDR2: GTSNPN, SVGIG (reference sequence). What was sequenced was peripheral blood. The chain combines TRBV30 with TRBJ2-3, with D possibly TRBD1 on 6 matching bases. The clonotype was recovered from a man between 65 and 79 years old with active or convalescent COVID-19. The CDR3 DNA follows: TGTGCCTGGTCCTGGGGGCTGGGTTCTATTGGGGATACGCAGTATTTT. Translation: CAWSWGLGSIGDTQYF.